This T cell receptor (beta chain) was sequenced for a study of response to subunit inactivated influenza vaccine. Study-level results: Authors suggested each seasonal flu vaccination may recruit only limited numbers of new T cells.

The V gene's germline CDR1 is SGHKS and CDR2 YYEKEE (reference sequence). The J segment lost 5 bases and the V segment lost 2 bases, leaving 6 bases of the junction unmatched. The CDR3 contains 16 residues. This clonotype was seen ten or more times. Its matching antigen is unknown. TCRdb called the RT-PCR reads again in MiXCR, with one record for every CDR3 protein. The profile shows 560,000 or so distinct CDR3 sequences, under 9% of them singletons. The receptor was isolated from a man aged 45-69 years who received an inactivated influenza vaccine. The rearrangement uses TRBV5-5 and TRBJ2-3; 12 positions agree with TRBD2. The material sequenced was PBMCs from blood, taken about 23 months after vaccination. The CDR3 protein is CASSLLAGGLVDTQYF. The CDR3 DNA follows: TGTGCCAGCAGCTTACTAGCGGGGGGCCTGGTAGATACGCAGTATTTT.